One and the same sample provided the 22 T cell receptor beta chains below, sequenced in a study of neurological immune-mediated disorders. TCRdb redid the calling of the 5' RACE reads with MiXCR, one entry per CDR3 protein. Here the sample spans tens of thousands of distinct CDR3 sequences, over 4.5% being singletons. The source material was CD4+ T cells from blood. The source is a woman under 30 with multiple sclerosis.

DNA of the CDR3: TGTGCCAGCAGTTTAGGGTCAGGGAGGGCTTTCTACGAGCAGTACTTC. As protein: CASSLGSGRAFYEQYF. This chain joins TRBV28 and TRBJ2-7; the match to TRBD2 covers 7 bases. The CDR3 extends over 16 amino acids. Germline CDR1 is MDHEN and CDR2 is SYDVKM. V lost 2 bases and J lost 3; bases outside the gene matches: 10.

This clonotype has a handful of counts. The rearrangement links TRBV29-1 to TRBJ1-4; weak D call: TRBD1 (5 bases). CDR3 length equals 14 residues. From germline, CDR1 is SQVTM and CDR2 ANQGSEA. V was clipped by 4 bases and J by 0 bases, with 9 bases between them. The chain's CDR3 is CSVGDGPTNEKLFF. The CDR3 DNA is TGCAGCGTTGGGGACGGACCAACTAATGAAAAACTGTTTTTT.

This clonotype was counted many times. The chain uses TRBV10-3 and TRBJ2-1; TRBD1 aligns across 8 bases. With V trimmed by 4 bases and J by 5 bases, 1 base remained unmatched. The CDR3 covers 13 residues. The V gene's germline CDR1 is ENHRY and CDR2 SYGVKD. As DNA, the CDR3 is TGTGCCATCAGTGGGACAGGGAACAATGAGCAGTTCTTC. Translating it yields CAISGTGNNEQFF.

In its sample, this clonotype was seen many times. The J gene is TRBJ1-5, the V gene TRBV7-9; possibly TRBD1 for D (5 bases). V was trimmed by 5 bases and J by 3 bases, leaving 17 bases between them. Germline lookup yields CDR1 SEHNR and CDR2 FQNEAQ (reference sequence). The CDR3 runs 16 residues. The chain's CDR3 is CASSPRGDSSNQPQHF. The CDR3 nucleotides read TGTGCCAGCAGCCCTCGAGGCGACAGTTCCAATCAGCCCCAGCATTTT.

The sample holds many counts of this clonotype. CDR3: CASRRTSGGSGTGELFF. CDR3 nucleotides: TGTGCCAGCAGGCGGACTAGCGGGGGCTCGGGCACCGGGGAGCTGTTTTTT. The V call is TRBV6-5, the J call TRBJ2-2; 13 nucleotides align to TRBD2. J gave up 4 bases and V 6 bases, and 8 bases lay outside the gene matches. The V gene's germline CDR1 is MNHEY and CDR2 SVGAGI. CDR3 size: 17 residues.

There are a few counts of this clonotype. V usage is TRBV20-1 and J usage is TRBJ1-4; 7 bases agree with TRBD1. V shed 6 bases and J 8 bases; nucleotides not matched to a gene: 12. The germline V gene encodes CDR1 DFQATT and CDR2 SNEGSKA (reference sequence). The CDR3 totals 14 residues. The CDR3 sequence is CSARRDSSTEKLFF. CDR3 nucleotide sequence: TGCAGTGCGCGCCGGGACAGCTCTACGGAAAAACTGTTTTTT.

This clonotype showed up many times. This chain uses TRBV20-1 with TRBJ1-4; D is perhaps TRBD1 (6 bases). The CDR3 spans 13 residues. Germline V lookup: CDR1 DFQATT, CDR2 SNEGSKA (reference sequence). With 3 bases removed from V and 8 bases from J, the gap between germline ends came to 13 bases. CDR3 DNA: TGCAGTGCTAGTGGGGGGCTTGGAGAAAAACTGTTTTTT. Amino acid sequence: CSASGGLGEKLFF.

Judged by abundance, this clonotype is medium-sized. J is TRBJ2-2 and V is TRBV28; tentative D call: TRBD1 (5 bases). Germline CDR1 MDHEN, CDR2 SYDVKM. The CDR3 runs to 15 residues. V was cut by 4 bases and J by 7 bases, with 16 bases left in between. DNA of the CDR3: TGTGCCAGCAGTTCCAGAGGACACGACGGCGGGGAGCTGTTTTTT. Amino acid sequence: CASSSRGHDGGELFF.

The genes are TRBV12-3 or TRBV12-4 and TRBJ1-6; TRBD1 aligns across 9 bases. V shed 4 bases, J shed 7 bases, and the junction held 8 bases outside the gene matches. CDR3 length equals 16 residues. The CDR3 spells CASSSLTGTGNSPLHF. DNA for the CDR3: TGTGCCAGCAGTTCCCTTACCGGGACAGGGAATTCACCCCTCCACTTT.

This clonotype was recorded at least ten times. The V and J genes are TRBV5-1 and TRBJ1-2, with 8 bases lining up with TRBD1. The CDR3 loop spans 13 amino acids. J lost 5 bases, V lost 6 bases, and 6 bases had no gene match. The germline gives CDR1 SGHRS, CDR2 YFSETQ. In DNA, the CDR3 is TGCGCCAGCAACCCGGACAGGGAGTATGGCTACACCTTC. Translated, it gives CASNPDREYGYTF.

This clonotype has a count of ten or more. The rearrangement uses TRBV7-6 and TRBJ2-7; TRBD2 aligns across 16 bases. CDR3 length: 19 amino acids. CDR1 is SGHVS, CDR2 FNYEAQ, per germline. V trimming: 3 bases; J trimming: 0 bases; junction bases outside the gene matches: 8. The CDR3 protein is CASSFSPGLAGGRSYEQYV. DNA of the CDR3: TGTGCCAGCAGCTTTTCCCCGGGACTAGCGGGAGGGCGCTCCTACGAGCAGTACGTC.

This clonotype occurred many times. The rearrangement uses TRBV5-6 and TRBJ2-3; the D is unclear. The ends were cut back, 5 bases at V and 1 base at J, with 11 bases in the middle. The germline V gene has CDR1 SGHDT and CDR2 YYEEEE. The CDR3 is made up of 14 amino acids. The CDR3 is CASSSTLGTDTQYF. CDR3 coding DNA: TGTGCCAGCAGTTCTACTCTAGGCACAGATACGCAGTATTTT. The full variable domain, completed using reference TRBV5-6 and TRBJ2-3, is DAGVTQSPTHLIKTRGQQVTLRCSPKSGHDTVSWYQQALGQGPQFIFQYYEEEERQRGNFPDRFSGHQFPNYSSELNVNALLLGDSALYLCASSSTLGTDTQYFGPGTRLTVL.

This chain links TRBV15 with TRBJ1-5, with no clear D. The ends were cut back, 10 bases at V and 0 bases at J, with 7 bases in the middle. Germline loops: CDR1 LNHNV, CDR2 YYDKDF (reference sequence). The CDR3 sequence is 12 residues long. DNA for the CDR3: TGTGCCATCACTAATAGCAATCAGCCCCAGCATTTT. Its protein is CAITNSNQPQHF.

The sample holds many counts of this clonotype. V and J are TRBV28 and TRBJ1-2; D remains ambiguous. The CDR3 has 13 residues. Germline V gene lookup returns CDR1 MDHEN and CDR2 SYDVKM. V was shortened by 6 bases and J by 4 bases, with 12 bases between the two germline ends. CDR3 DNA sequence: TGTGCCAGCAGCGATACCGGACCCTATGGCTACACCTTC. Protein product: CASSDTGPYGYTF.

In this sample, this clonotype turned up many times. The chain carries TRBV7-8 and TRBJ2-7; 7 bases map to TRBD1. Germline loops: CDR1 SGHVS, CDR2 FQNEAQ. CDR3 length: 13 amino acids. J gave up 3 bases and V 5 bases, and 4 bases lay outside the gene matches. The CDR3 here is CASSPGTDYEQYV. As DNA, the CDR3 is TGTGCCAGCAGCCCGGGGACAGACTACGAGCAGTACGTC.

This clonotype occurred many times. The chain carries TRBV29-1 and TRBJ1-1; possibly TRBD1 for D (6 bases). The CDR3 is made up of 12 amino acids. Germline CDR1 SQVTM, CDR2 ANQGSEA. With 7 bases removed from V and 1 base from J, the gap between germline ends came to 10 bases. The CDR3 DNA is TGCAGCGGATCCAGGGGGAACACTGAAGCTTTCTTT. This gives the protein CSGSRGNTEAFF.

This clonotype has at least ten counts. The chain joins TRBV6-2 or TRBV6-3 to TRBJ2-7; no reliable D call. V was pared by 2 bases and J by 0 bases, with 8 bases between. The CDR3 extends over 14 amino acids. Germline lookup yields CDR1 MNHEY and CDR2 SVGEGT. As DNA, the CDR3 is TGTGCCAGCAGTTACCTTCCCTTCTCCTACGAGCAGTACTTC. This encodes CASSYLPFSYEQYF.

This clonotype appeared many times. The chain is built from TRBV5-5 and TRBJ2-7; 7 nucleotides line up with TRBD1. From germline, CDR1 is SGHKS and CDR2 YYEKEE (reference sequence). The CDR3 extends over 13 amino acids. V trimming: 0 bases; J trimming: 6 bases; junction bases outside the gene matches: 3. The DNA for the CDR3 is TGTGCCAGCAGCTTGGACAGGGGTTTCGAGCAGTACGTC. It specifies CASSLDRGFEQYV.

This clonotype was picked up many times. This chain links TRBV20-1 with TRBJ1-5; no definite D call. V lost 6 bases and J lost 3, with 15 bases in between. The CDR3 runs to 14 residues. CDR1 and CDR2 (germline): DFQATT, SNEGSKA (reference sequence). The CDR3 is CSARKSGDNQPQHF. DNA of the CDR3: TGCAGTGCGAGAAAGTCCGGGGACAATCAGCCCCAGCATTTT.

This clonotype was recorded at least ten times. V gene TRBV7-2 combines with J gene TRBJ2-5; tentatively, D is TRBD2 (5 bases). V lost 4 bases and J lost 0, with 9 bases in between. The CDR3 length is 14 residues. The germline V gene encodes CDR1 SGHTA and CDR2 FQGNSA. The CDR3 DNA reads as TGTGCCAGCAGCTCCGGACTGAACCAAGAGACCCAGTACTTC. Its protein is CASSSGLNQETQYF.

The chain carries TRBV7-2 and TRBJ2-1; 12 bases are a match to TRBD2. Germline CDR1 and CDR2: SGHTA and FQGNSA. CDR3 size: 23 residues. With 3 bases clipped from V and 2 bases from J, the junction kept 23 bases outside the gene matches. In DNA, the CDR3 is TGTGCCAGCAGCTTGGGGAAAGCTAGCGGGAGGGGCGGCCATTATCTTGCCTACAATGAGCAGTTCTTC. Its translation: CASSLGKASGRGGHYLAYNEQFF.

This clonotype was recorded at least ten times. The DNA of the CDR3 is TGTGCCAGCAGCTTAGGACTACCCCGGGGCAATGAGCAGTTCTTC. Protein: CASSLGLPRGNEQFF. This chain uses TRBV7-2 with TRBJ2-1; D possibly corresponds to TRBD2 (5 bases). Germline CDR1 reads SGHTA; CDR2 reads FQGNSA. Trimming took 1 base from V and 6 from J, leaving 13 bases between them. The CDR3 extends over 15 amino acids.